These 17 T cell receptor beta chains originate from one sample sequenced in a study of Graves' ophthalmopathy and Graves' hyperthyroidism. For repertoire sequencing, the TCR beta CDR3 regions were amplified from RNA transcripts. Amplification began with first-round RT-PCR using HTBI primers, then second-round multiplex PCR was performed. MiXCR, run by TCRdb on the multiplex PCR reads, gives a single entry per CDR3 protein. Of approximately 160,000 distinct CDR3 sequences listed, 30% to 45% are singletons. The sequenced material came from peripheral blood. Receptor source: a man younger than 45 with Graves' ophthalmopathy.

This clonotype was observed at least ten times. This chain uses TRBV4-3 with TRBJ2-5; 10 bases line up with TRBD2. The V segment lost 0 bases and the J segment 4 bases; nucleotides outside the gene matches: 11. This CDR3 is built from 18 residues. Germline CDR1 reads LGHNA; CDR2 reads YSLEER. As DNA, the CDR3 is TGCGCCAGCAGCCAAGAGCTGGGGAGAGCGGGAGGGGGAGAGACCCAGTACTTC. Protein: CASSQELGRAGGGETQYF.

The chain couples TRBV7-2 to TRBJ2-5; the D is unclear. Germline loops: CDR1 SGHTA, CDR2 FQGNSA. V lost 5 bases and J 11 bases, leaving 12 bases between the germline ends. The CDR3 totals 11 residues. Here the CDR3 reads CASSLVSEQYF. The CDR3 DNA sequence: TGTGCCAGCAGCCTCGTTAGTGAGCAGTACTTC.

CDR3 region: CASSYSYGNNSPLHF. CDR3 DNA sequence: TGTGCCAGCAGTTACTCGTATGGAAATAATTCACCCCTCCACTTT. The chain combines TRBV6-5 with TRBJ1-6; no firm D call. CDR1 is MNHEY and CDR2 is SVGAGI in the germline V gene. Trimming took 0 bases from V and 5 from J, leaving 8 bases between them. The CDR3 contains 15 residues.

This clonotype was found a few times. The chain couples TRBV7-2 to TRBJ2-5; D gene unclear. With 1 base removed from V and 4 bases from J, the gap between germline ends came to 7 bases. CDR1 and CDR2 from the germline V gene are SGHTA and FQGNSA. The CDR3 runs 13 residues. The CDR3 region is CASSLGVSETQYF. The CDR3 DNA reads as TGTGCCAGCAGCTTAGGGGTCTCAGAGACCCAGTACTTC.

This clonotype has ten or more counts. The J gene is TRBJ2-7, the V gene TRBV28; 7 bases fit TRBD1. V was pared by 6 bases and J by 6 bases, with 11 bases of the junction left unmatched. This CDR3 contains 14 residues. The V gene's germline CDR1 is MDHEN and CDR2 SYDVKM. The CDR3 region is CASRRPHRQGEQYF. In nucleotides, the CDR3 is TGTGCCAGCAGGCGCCCCCACCGACAGGGCGAGCAGTACTTC.

This clonotype was found a few times. The rearrangement links TRBV7-2 to TRBJ1-6; D might be TRBD1 (5 bases). This CDR3 has 13 amino acids. V lost 2 bases and J 13 bases, leaving 12 bases between the germline ends. Germline V gene sequence: CDR1 SGHTA, CDR2 FQGNSA. DNA for the CDR3: TGTGCCAGCAGCTTAACGACCGGGACCCCCCTCCACTTT. The encoded protein is CASSLTTGTPLHF.

This clonotype was seen repeatedly, ten times or more. The chain has TRBV7-2 and TRBJ1-5; 9 bases agree with TRBD1. Looked up from germline, CDR1 is SGHTA and CDR2 is FQGNSA. Losses at the gene ends were 4 bases for V and 3 bases for J; bases not matched to a gene: 13. The CDR3 spans 18 residues. In nucleotides, the CDR3 is TGTGCCAGCAGCTCCCACCCCGGGGGACAGGGAGTCAATCAGCCCCAGCATTTT. Translation gives CASSSHPGGQGVNQPQHF.

The table lists this clonotype with a count of one. This chain links TRBV20-1 with TRBJ2-7; D possibly uses TRBD1 or TRBD2 (5 bases each). The CDR3 loop spans 14 amino acids. Between the trimmed V and J ends, which lost 0 bases and 0 bases, there was a span of 9 bases. Germline CDR1 is DFQATT and CDR2 is SNEGSKA (reference sequence). This CDR3 is CSARDPGSSYEQYF. The CDR3 bases are TGCAGTGCTAGAGATCCAGGGAGCTCCTACGAGCAGTACTTC.

The V gene is TRBV6-1, the J gene TRBJ2-7; possibly TRBD2 for D (6 bases). V lost 5 bases and J lost 0, with 14 bases in between. Germline CDR1 reads MNHNS; CDR2 reads SASEGT. This CDR3 spans 15 amino acids. The CDR3 region is CASSREAGPSYEQYF. The DNA of the CDR3 is TGTGCCAGCAGTCGGGAAGCGGGCCCCTCCTACGAGCAGTACTTC.

This clonotype has only a few counts. This chain links TRBV12-3 or TRBV12-4 with TRBJ1-2, with D unresolved. This CDR3 has 12 residues. With 3 bases removed from V and 8 bases from J, the gap between germline ends came to 10 bases. The chain's CDR3 is CASSLGPMGYTF. CDR3 DNA: TGTGCCAGCAGTTTGGGTCCTATGGGCTACACCTTC.

The gene calls are TRBV6-2 or TRBV6-3 and TRBJ1-6; 9 positions agree with TRBD1. With 2 bases clipped from V and 9 bases from J, the junction kept 5 bases outside the gene matches. Per the germline V gene, CDR1 is MNHEY and CDR2 is SVGEGT. The CDR3 runs to 15 residues. Here the CDR3 reads CASSYPTDRGSPLHF. In DNA, the CDR3 is TGTGCCAGCAGTTACCCTACGGACAGGGGTTCACCCCTCCACTTT.

The sample holds many counts of this clonotype. The rearrangement uses TRBV20-1 and TRBJ1-1; 10 nucleotides align to TRBD1. The CDR3 spans 14 residues. The germline CDR1 and CDR2 sequences are DFQATT and SNEGSKA (reference sequence). The V and J ends lost 5 bases and 1 base, in that order; junction bases with no gene match: 4. The CDR3: CSAGTGASNTEAFF. The CDR3 DNA is TGCAGTGCTGGGACAGGGGCGTCGAACACTGAAGCTTTCTTT.

The rearrangement joins TRBV12-3 or TRBV12-4 to TRBJ1-2; tentatively, D is TRBD1 (5 bases). Deletions cut 5 bases from V and 0 bases from J, with 13 bases between. The CDR3 length is 15 residues. The CDR3 sequence: CASSPPQESNYGYTF. In DNA, the CDR3 is TGTGCCAGCAGTCCGCCACAGGAGTCTAACTATGGCTACACCTTC.

This clonotype was counted many times. The V gene is TRBV30, the J gene TRBJ2-6, with D possibly TRBD1 on 6 matching bases. There are 17 residues in the CDR3. V dropped 3 bases and J dropped 2 bases, with 17 bases sitting between them. Germline V gene data show CDR1 as GTSNPN and CDR2 as SVGIG (reference sequence). CDR3 nucleotide sequence: TGTGCCTGGAGGGAGAAAGGTCAGGGGACTGGGGCCAACGTCCTGACTTTC. Protein sequence: CAWREKGQGTGANVLTF.

The chain recombines TRBV12-3 or TRBV12-4 with TRBJ1-1; D is possibly TRBD1 (6 bases). The CDR3 totals 14 residues. V was cut by 5 bases and J by 2 bases, with 12 bases left in between. The CDR3 region has the DNA TGTGCCAGCAGTGACGACAGGAGAAACACTGAAGCTTTCTTT. Its translation: CASSDDRRNTEAFF.

This clonotype appeared many times. The chain uses TRBV11-2 and TRBJ1-1; D is undetermined. V was pared by 6 bases and J by 11 bases, with 22 bases between. From germline, CDR1 is SGHAT and CDR2 FQNNGV. The CDR3 sequence is 14 residues long. The CDR3 nucleotides read TGTGCCAGCAGACCCCCGAGTGGGTTGGGAAAGGCTTTCTTT. Amino acid sequence: CASRPPSGLGKAFF.

This clonotype was detected ten times or more. V is TRBV18 and J is TRBJ1-2, with D maybe TRBD1 (5 bases). The V and J ends lost 4 bases and 4 bases respectively, with 7 bases between them. The CDR3 totals 12 residues. Germline CDR1 is KGHSH and CDR2 is LQKENI. CDR3 sequence: CASSLDSYGYTF. The CDR3 DNA sequence: TGTGCCAGCTCACTAGACAGCTATGGCTACACCTTC. Combining the CDR3 with reference TRBV18 and TRBJ1-2 gives the whole variable domain NAGVMQNPRHLVRRRGQEARLRCSPMKGHSHVYWYRQLPEEGLKFMVYLQKENIIDESGMPKERFSAEFPKEGPSILRIQQVVRGDSAAYFCASSLDSYGYTFGSGTRLTVV.